This T cell receptor beta chain was sequenced during a study of control samples from healthy donors and cancer patients. The CDR3 contains 13 residues. The V end lost 2 bases, the J end lost 1 base, and 5 bases lay between the germline ends. Germline CDR1 MNHEY, CDR2 SMNVEV (reference sequence). This table comes from immunoSEQ multiplex PCR, and its TCRdb copy is limited to in-frame clones, with some not included. The table lists about 100,000 clones, just under 85% of them singletons, with roughly 19% in the top ten. This TCR derives from a man aged 30-40 years in good health. This chain connects TRBV27 to TRBJ1-2; D gene unclear. Sample: blood. The CDR3 reads CASSLTDNYGYTF. The CDR3 DNA is TGTGCCAGCAGTTTAACGGATAACTATGGCTACACCTTC.